This T cell receptor (beta chain) came from a study of human T cells and chemical hapten exposure. At the level of the study: Variability of per-sample TCR yields stemmed mainly from small differences in pooled library volume.

The time point was: patch test 3, about 24 weeks after DPC sensitization. Specified treatment: therapeutic diphenylcyclopropenone sensitization with weekly scalp DPC. Unique molecular identifiers were linked by the library to individual cDNA molecules. TCRdb re-called the RACE reads through MiXCR, storing one row per CDR3 protein. The sample records 97,000 or so distinct CDR3 sequences, roughly 27% being singletons. This clonotype turned up a few times. The CDR3 loop spans 14 amino acids. Trimming removed 6 bases from V and 2 bases from J; junction bases left unmatched: 5. In germline, CDR1 is MNHEY, CDR2 SVGEGT.

The chain links TRBV6-2 or TRBV6-3 to TRBJ2-7, with 9 bases identical to TRBD1. Material: whole blood, obtained in connection with sensitization to the hapten diphenylcyclopropenone (DPC). This TCR was recovered from a man aged 35 to 55 with alopecia areata. Some clones in this sample may be carry-over from other donors' samples. CDR3 bases: TGTGCCAGCAGCCTACAGGGGGCAACCTACGAGCAGTACTTC. It yields the protein CASSLQGATYEQYF.